This T cell receptor beta chain is from a study of T cells in Graves' hyperthyroidism and ophthalmopathy. Study summary: Once the initial diagnosis was made, peripheral blood was obtained before any treatment.

Regions amplified from RNA transcripts were the TCR beta CDR3 regions. A first-round RT-PCR of the TCR CDR3 used the HTBI primer set. One entry per CDR3 protein results from TCRdb running MiXCR on the multiplex PCR reads. Of about 700,000 distinct CDR3 sequences in the sample, around 13% were seen once. V was cut by 6 bases and J by 0 bases, with 15 bases left in between. Germline V lookup: CDR1 MDHEN, CDR2 SYDVKM. CDR3 length: 16 residues. Whole-study results and caveats: Blood shared most expanded thyroid clonotypes above 0.001. Onset of ophthalmopathy came a median approximately 6.8 months after the model predicted it.

This clonotype has at least ten counts. Its antigen is undetermined. The source of this sequence is a woman under 30 with Graves' hyperthyroidism. The sample comprised blood. The chain employs TRBV28 and TRBJ2-1; D is uncertain. The CDR3 DNA follows: TGTGCCAGCAGCACATACCTAGGTAGCTCCTACAATGAGCAGTTCTTC. Translation gives CASSTYLGSSYNEQFF.